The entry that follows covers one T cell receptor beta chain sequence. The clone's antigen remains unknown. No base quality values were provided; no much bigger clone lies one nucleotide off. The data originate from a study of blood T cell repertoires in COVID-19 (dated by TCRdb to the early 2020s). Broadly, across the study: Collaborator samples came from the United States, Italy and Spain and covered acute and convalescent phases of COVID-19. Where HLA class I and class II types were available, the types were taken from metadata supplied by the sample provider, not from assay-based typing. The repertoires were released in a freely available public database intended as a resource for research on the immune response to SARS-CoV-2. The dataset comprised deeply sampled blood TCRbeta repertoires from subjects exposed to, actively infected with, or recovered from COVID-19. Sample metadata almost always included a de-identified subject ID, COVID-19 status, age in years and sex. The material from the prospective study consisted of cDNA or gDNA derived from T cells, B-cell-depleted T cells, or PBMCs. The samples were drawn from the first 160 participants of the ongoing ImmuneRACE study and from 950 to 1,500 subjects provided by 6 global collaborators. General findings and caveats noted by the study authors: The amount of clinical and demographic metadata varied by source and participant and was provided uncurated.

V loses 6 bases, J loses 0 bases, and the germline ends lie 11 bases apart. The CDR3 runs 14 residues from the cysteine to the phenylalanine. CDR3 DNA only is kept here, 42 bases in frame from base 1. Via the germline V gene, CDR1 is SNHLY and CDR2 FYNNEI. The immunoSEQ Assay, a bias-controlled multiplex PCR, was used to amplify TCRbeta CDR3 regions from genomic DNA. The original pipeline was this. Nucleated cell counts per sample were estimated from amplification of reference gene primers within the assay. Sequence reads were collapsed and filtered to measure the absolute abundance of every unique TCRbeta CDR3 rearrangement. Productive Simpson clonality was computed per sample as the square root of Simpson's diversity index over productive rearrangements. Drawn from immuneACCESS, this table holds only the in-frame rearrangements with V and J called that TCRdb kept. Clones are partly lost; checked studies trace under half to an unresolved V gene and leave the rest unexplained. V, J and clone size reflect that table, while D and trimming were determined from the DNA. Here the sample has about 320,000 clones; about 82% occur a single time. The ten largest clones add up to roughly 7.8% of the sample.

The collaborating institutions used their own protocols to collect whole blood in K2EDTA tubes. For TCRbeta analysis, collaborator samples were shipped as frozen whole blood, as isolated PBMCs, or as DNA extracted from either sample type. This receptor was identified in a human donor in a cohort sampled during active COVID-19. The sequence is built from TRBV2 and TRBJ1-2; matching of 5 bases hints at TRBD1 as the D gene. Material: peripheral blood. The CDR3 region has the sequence CASRTTAANYGYTF. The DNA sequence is TGTGCCAGCAGGACGACAGCAGCTAACTATGGCTACACCTTC. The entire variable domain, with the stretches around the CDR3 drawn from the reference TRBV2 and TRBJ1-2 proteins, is EPEVTQTPSHQVTQMGQEVILRCVPISNHLYFYWYRQILGQKVEFLVSFYNNEISEKSEIFDDQFSVERPDGSNFTLKIRSTKLEDSAMYFCASRTTAANYGYTFGSGTRLTVV.